Listed below are T cell receptor beta chains from one sample, sequenced in a study of shared clonotypes between healthy human individuals. Assay: immunoSEQ multiplex PCR; the TCRdb copy retains only in-frame clones and omits some. The sample has approximately 810,000 clones; around 93% are singletons. The sample taken for sequencing was naive CD8+ T cells sorted from blood. These receptors came from a young man in good health. Each CDR3 is given with its conserved first and last residue. The D gene is left open where the match is weak.

CDR3 DNA: TGTGCCAGCAGTTTAAAGTCCTGGGCCGGCTACGAGCAGTACTTC; CDR3 protein: CASSLKSWAGYEQYF; J gene: TRBJ2-7; V gene: TRBV27; CDR3 length: 15; D gene: NA
CDR3 DNA: TGTGCCAGCAGCTTGGATAGCGGCTTTGACAATGAGCAGTTCTTC; CDR3 protein: CASSLDSGFDNEQFF; J gene: TRBJ2-1; V gene: TRBV13; CDR3 length: 15; D gene: NA
CDR3 DNA: TGTGCCAGCAGTGTACAGGGGCCGGCCATGAACACTGAAGCTTTCTTT; CDR3 protein: CASSVQGPAMNTEAFF; J gene: TRBJ1-1; V gene: TRBV6-1; CDR3 length: 16; D gene: TRBD1
CDR3 DNA: TGTGCCAGCAGTGACCCTAGCGTAGGGGATAATCAGCCCCAGCATTTT; CDR3 protein: CASSDPSVGDNQPQHF; J gene: TRBJ1-5; V gene: TRBV2; CDR3 length: 16; D gene: NA
CDR3 DNA: TGTGCCAGCAGTGTGGTAAACCAAGAGACCCAGTACTTC; CDR3 protein: CASSVVNQETQYF; J gene: TRBJ2-5; V gene: TRBV6-5; CDR3 length: 13; D gene: NA
CDR3 DNA: TGTGCCAGCAGTACGGGACAGGGATACGAGCAGTACTTC; CDR3 protein: CASSTGQGYEQYF; J gene: TRBJ2-7; V gene: TRBV28; CDR3 length: 13; D gene: TRBD1
CDR3 DNA: TGTGCCAGCAGCTTAGCCCCCGGGACTTTGAACGAGCAGTACTTC; CDR3 protein: CASSLAPGTLNEQYF; J gene: TRBJ2-7; V gene: TRBV7-9; CDR3 length: 15; D gene: NA
CDR3 DNA: TGTGCCAGTAGTCTCCTCTCTAGCGGGGACTACAATGAGCAGTTCTTC; CDR3 protein: CASSLLSSGDYNEQFF; J gene: TRBJ2-1; V gene: TRBV19; CDR3 length: 16; D gene: TRBD2
CDR3 DNA: TGCAGCGCATACGGACAGTCAGCTTCTAACTATGGCTACACCTTC; CDR3 protein: CSAYGQSASNYGYTF; J gene: TRBJ1-2; V gene: TRBV29-1; CDR3 length: 15; D gene: NA
CDR3 DNA: TGCGCCAGCAGCCAAGAATGGGAGAACACTGAAGCTTTCTTT; CDR3 protein: CASSQEWENTEAFF; J gene: TRBJ1-1; V gene: TRBV4-1; CDR3 length: 14; D gene: NA
CDR3 DNA: TGTGCCAGCAGCGGAACCGGGGCGACCGGCTATGGCTACACCTTC; CDR3 protein: CASSGTGATGYGYTF; J gene: TRBJ1-2; V gene: TRBV5-4; CDR3 length: 15; D gene: NA
CDR3 DNA: TGTGCCAGCCGTACACTGATATCAAGTCCCGGTAGCGGGAGAGTCTACGAGCAGTACTTC; CDR3 protein: CASRTLISSPGSGRVYEQYF; J gene: TRBJ2-7; V gene: TRBV28; CDR3 length: 20; D gene: TRBD2
CDR3 DNA: TGTGCCAGCAGAAGGGACTACCTACAAGAGACCCAGTACTTC; CDR3 protein: CASRRDYLQETQYF; J gene: TRBJ2-5; V gene: TRBV28; CDR3 length: 14; D gene: TRBD2
CDR3 DNA: TGTGCCAGCAGCTTAGAGGGGCAGGTACGCATGAACACTGAAGCTTTCTTT; CDR3 protein: CASSLEGQVRMNTEAFF; J gene: TRBJ1-1; V gene: TRBV11-2; CDR3 length: 17; D gene: NA
CDR3 DNA: TGTGCCAGCAGTTTAGGGTCAGGGGGTCCTTACGAGCAGTACTTC; CDR3 protein: CASSLGSGGPYEQYF; J gene: TRBJ2-7; V gene: TRBV28; CDR3 length: 15; D gene: TRBD1
CDR3 DNA: TGCGCCAGCAGCCCAACAGGGGAGAACACCGGGGAGCTGTTTTTT; CDR3 protein: CASSPTGENTGELFF; J gene: TRBJ2-2; V gene: TRBV4-1; CDR3 length: 15; D gene: TRBD1